Following are 16 T cell receptor beta chains from one sample sequenced in a study of early T cells in non-severe SARS-CoV-2 infection. TCRdb re-called the 5' RACE reads through MiXCR, storing one row per CDR3 protein. There are roughly 20,000 distinct CDR3 sequences in the sample; 4% occur only once, and more than 1.2% lies in the top ten. The sequencing sample was made of whole blood. The source is an adult who was a healthcare worker with PCR-confirmed SARS-CoV-2 infection or an uninfected control (not recorded which).

This clonotype was counted at least ten times. The chain combines TRBV5-6 with TRBJ1-3, with D unresolved. CDR1 SGHDT and CDR2 YYEEEE come from the germline V gene. V was pared by 1 base and J by 6 bases, with 5 bases between. This CDR3 contains 12 residues. CDR3 sequence (DNA): TGTGCCAGCAGCTTGCAGGAAAACACCATATATTTT. Translated: CASSLQENTIYF.

This clonotype was counted at least ten times. The chain's CDR3 is CASSESGANSPLHF. The CDR3 DNA reads as TGCGCCAGCAGTGAGTCAGGGGCAAATTCACCCCTCCACTTT. The gene calls are TRBV10-2 and TRBJ1-6, with a tentative D call TRBD1 (5 bases). The germline V gene has CDR1 WSHSY and CDR2 SAAADI. V lost 0 bases to trimming and J lost 7 bases, with 7 bases between them. This CDR3 comprises 14 residues.

The table lists this clonotype with many counts. The V gene is TRBV6-1, the J gene TRBJ2-7, with 7 positions matching TRBD1. Trimming took 2 bases from V and 6 from J; bases not matched to a gene: 10. This CDR3 contains 15 residues. Looked up from germline, CDR1 is MNHNS and CDR2 is SASEGT. Written as DNA, the CDR3 is TGTGCCAGCAGTGAAACCGGGACAGCTATCTTCGAGCAGTACTTC. It translates to CASSETGTAIFEQYF.

Points on this clonotype: The junction departs from germline at one end; a sequencing error may be responsible. The DNA for the CDR3 is TGTGTCAGCAGCTTTAAACCGGGCGAAAAACTGTTTTTT. It is translated as CVSSFKPGEKLFF. This chain connects TRBV7-6 to TRBJ1-4; D gene unclear. This CDR3 comprises 13 residues. Germline CDR1 reads SGHVS; CDR2 reads FNYEAQ.

This clonotype was seen many times. CDR3 residues: CASSLLETSETQYF. As DNA, the CDR3 is TGTGCCAGCAGCTTACTAGAGACCTCGGAGACCCAGTACTTC. The V and J genes are TRBV7-9 and TRBJ2-5; D is ambiguous. CDR3 length: 14 residues. CDR1 SEHNR and CDR2 FQNEAQ come from the germline V gene (reference sequence). The V gene lost 2 bases and the J gene lost 5 bases, with 12 bases spanning the gap. Filled out from reference TRBV7-9 and TRBJ2-5, the complete variable domain reads DTGVSQNPRHKITKRGQNVTFRCDPISEHNRLYWYRQTLGQGPEFLTYFQNEAQLEKSRLLSDRFSAERPKGSFSTLEIQRTEQGDSAMYLCASSLLETSETQYFGPGTRLLVL.

This clonotype came up many times. The gene calls are TRBV20-1 and TRBJ2-3, with TRBD2 identical over 11 bases. This CDR3 comprises 16 residues. The V gene end was trimmed by 1 base and the J gene end by 2 bases; junction bases not matched to a gene: 5. Looked up from germline, CDR1 is DFQATT and CDR2 is SNEGSKA (reference sequence). For the CDR3, the DNA is TGCAGTGCTAGAGGTGCTAGCGGGGGGTTCACAGATACGCAGTATTTT. It specifies CSARGASGGFTDTQYF.

This chain connects TRBV6-2 or TRBV6-3 to TRBJ1-1; D remains unclear. The CDR3 covers 13 residues. The V and J ends lost 6 bases and 5 bases respectively, with 13 bases between them. Germline V gives CDR1 MNHEY, CDR2 SVGEGT. CDR3 in DNA: TGTGCCAGCAGAGGGAACGTCGAGACTGAAGCTTTCTTT. It translates to CASRGNVETEAFF.

This clonotype was seen repeatedly, ten times or more. The chain joins TRBV6-5 to TRBJ1-1; a weak D match, TRBD1 (5 bases). Trimming cost V 6 bases and J 3 bases, with 20 bases left between them. The CDR3 runs 16 residues. In germline, CDR1 is MNHEY, CDR2 SVGAGI. This chain's CDR3 is CASRPRGGRRDTEAFF. The CDR3 bases are TGTGCCAGCAGGCCAAGGGGCGGAAGGAGGGACACTGAAGCTTTCTTT.

This clonotype was seen ten or more times. The rearrangement joins TRBV11-2 to TRBJ2-7; 10 bases map to TRBD1. The J segment lost 3 bases and the V segment lost 5 bases, leaving 7 bases of the junction unmatched. The germline V gene has CDR1 SGHAT and CDR2 FQNNGV. The CDR3 has 15 amino acids. DNA for the CDR3: TGTGCCAGCAGCCTCCGGGACAGGGGATTCTACGAGCAGTACTTC. It specifies CASSLRDRGFYEQYF.

In its sample, this clonotype is medium-sized. The rearrangement uses TRBV4-3 and TRBJ2-7; D might be TRBD1 (5 bases). Germline V gene data show CDR1 as LGHNA and CDR2 as YSLEER. The CDR3 sequence is 15 residues long. Trimming took 4 bases from V and 6 from J, leaving 19 bases between them. CDR3 DNA sequence: TGCGCCAGCAGCCCCTACCTGACAGACTCGGGCGAGCAGTACTTC. This gives the protein CASSPYLTDSGEQYF.

This clonotype was recorded many times. This chain uses TRBV7-9 with TRBJ2-1, with D perhaps given as TRBD1 or TRBD2 (5 bases each). CDR1 and CDR2 (germline): SEHNR, FQNEAQ (reference sequence). The CDR3 runs to 15 residues. V lost 5 bases and J lost 7, with 18 bases in between. The CDR3 DNA follows: TGTGCCAGCAGCCACAGGCCGCCCTGGGGGAATGAGCAGTTCTTC. Its protein product is CASSHRPPWGNEQFF.

This clonotype was counted at least ten times. The rearrangement joins TRBV4-1 to TRBJ1-1, with TRBD1 as a possible D gene (5 bases). Germline V gene data show CDR1 as MGHRA and CDR2 as YSYEKL. Trimming took off 4 bases at V and 4 bases at J, with 16 bases between the two ends. The CDR3 length is 15 residues. DNA of the CDR3: TGCGCCAGCAGCCCTTTAAGGGGCGGCTTCACTGAAGCTTTCTTT. Translating it yields CASSPLRGGFTEAFF.

V gene TRBV6-5 combines with J gene TRBJ2-5; D is uncertain. This CDR3 comprises 14 residues. Trimming took 0 bases from V and 5 from J, leaving 10 bases between them. CDR1 is MNHEY, CDR2 SVGAGI, per germline. DNA for the CDR3: TGTGCCAGCAGTTACTCGACACTCGCCGAGACCCAGTACTTC. Translation gives CASSYSTLAETQYF.

This clonotype was recorded many times. This chain joins TRBV29-1 and TRBJ1-2; a weak D match, TRBD1 (6 bases). Trimming removed 3 bases at V and 8 bases at J, with 13 bases between. This CDR3 has 12 amino acids. Looked up from germline, CDR1 is SQVTM and CDR2 is ANQGSEA. CDR3 sequence: CSVDQKGDGYTF. The CDR3 nucleotides are TGCAGCGTTGACCAAAAGGGGGACGGCTACACCTTC. Supplemented by reference TRBV29-1 and TRBJ1-2, the full variable domain reads SAVISQKPSRDICQRGTSLTIQCQVDSQVTMMFWYRQQPGQSLTLIATANQGSEATYESGFVIDKFPISRPNLTFSTLTVSNMSPEDSSIYLCSVDQKGDGYTFGSGTRLTVV.

This clonotype was observed many times. V is TRBV10-2 and J is TRBJ1-2, with TRBD1 as a possible D gene (6 bases). Germline V gene lookup returns CDR1 WSHSY and CDR2 SAAADI. The CDR3 has 16 amino acids. Deletions cut 2 bases from V and 5 bases from J, with 18 bases between. The DNA for the CDR3 is TGCGCCAGCAGTGAGCAGAGACAGGTACAAGGGTATGGCTACACCTTC. Its protein product is CASSEQRQVQGYGYTF.

This clonotype is medium-sized by share. The chain employs TRBV6-4 and TRBJ2-1, with D perhaps matching TRBD1 (6 bases). The CDR3 runs to 14 residues. CDR1 and CDR2 from the germline V gene are MRHNA and SNTAGT. With 3 bases removed from V and 7 bases from J, the gap between germline ends came to 13 bases. This chain's CDR3 is CASSETPTGNEQFF. The CDR3 DNA sequence: TGTGCCAGCAGTGAAACTCCCACAGGGAATGAGCAGTTCTTC.